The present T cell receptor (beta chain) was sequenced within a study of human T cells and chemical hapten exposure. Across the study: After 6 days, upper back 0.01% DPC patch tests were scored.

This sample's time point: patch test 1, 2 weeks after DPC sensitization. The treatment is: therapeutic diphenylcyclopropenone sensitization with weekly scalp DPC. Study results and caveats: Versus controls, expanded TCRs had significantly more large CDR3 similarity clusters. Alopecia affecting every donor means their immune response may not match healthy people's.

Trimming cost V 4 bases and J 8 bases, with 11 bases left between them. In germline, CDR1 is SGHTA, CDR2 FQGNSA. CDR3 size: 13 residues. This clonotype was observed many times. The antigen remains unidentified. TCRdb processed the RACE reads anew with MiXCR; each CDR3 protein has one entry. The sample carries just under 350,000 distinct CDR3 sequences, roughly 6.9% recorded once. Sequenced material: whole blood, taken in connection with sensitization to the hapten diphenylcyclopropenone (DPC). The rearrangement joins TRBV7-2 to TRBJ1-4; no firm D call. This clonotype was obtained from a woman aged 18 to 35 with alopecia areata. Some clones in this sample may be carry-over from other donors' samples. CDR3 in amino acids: CASSSSKGEKLFF. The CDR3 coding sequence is TGTGCCAGCAGCTCGTCAAAGGGAGAAAAACTGTTTTTT.